This T cell receptor (beta chain) was captured in a study of blood T cell repertoires in COVID-19. The wider study: The United States, Italy and Spain were the sources of the acute and convalescent COVID-19 samples. T cells, B-cell-depleted T cells, or PBMCs provided the cDNA or gDNA that served as material.

V was clipped by 6 bases and J by 2 bases; unmatched bases: 17. The germline gives CDR1 SNHLY, CDR2 FYNNEI. The CDR3 is 19 amino acids. Authors' analysis steps: Estimates of nucleated cell counts were drawn from the amplification of reference gene primers. Measured with immunoSEQ multiplex PCR; TCRdb has only the in-frame clones, and not every one. The D gene and trimming were derived from the DNA, and the V and J assignments and clone size from that table. The sample has approximately 76,000 clones, 88% seen once. The sequencing sample was made of peripheral blood. The receptor was derived from a human donor in a cohort sampled during active COVID-19. This chain uses TRBV2 with TRBJ2-3, with TRBD2 identical over 10 bases. CDR3 loop: CASRYVTRLAGAHTDTQYF. CDR3 bases: TGTGCCAGCAGATACGTGACCCGGCTAGCGGGGGCCCACACAGATACGCAGTATTTT.